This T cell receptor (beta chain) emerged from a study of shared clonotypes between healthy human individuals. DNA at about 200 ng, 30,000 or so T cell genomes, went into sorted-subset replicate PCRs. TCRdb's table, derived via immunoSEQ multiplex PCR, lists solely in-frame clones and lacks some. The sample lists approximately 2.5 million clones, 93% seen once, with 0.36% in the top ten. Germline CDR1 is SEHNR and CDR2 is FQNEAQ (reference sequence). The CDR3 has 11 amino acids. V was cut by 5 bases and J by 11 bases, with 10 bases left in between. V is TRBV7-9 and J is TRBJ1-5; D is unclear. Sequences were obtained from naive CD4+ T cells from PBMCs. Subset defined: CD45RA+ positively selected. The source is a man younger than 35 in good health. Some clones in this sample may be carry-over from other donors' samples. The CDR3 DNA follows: TGTGCCAGCAGCCTAGGTTTGACCCAGCATTTT. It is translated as CASSLGLTQHF.